Shown below are 20 T cell receptor beta chains from a single sample sequenced in a study of CD8 T cells in ankylosing spondylitis. MiXCR was run by TCRdb on the 5' RACE reads, yielding one entry per CDR3 protein. There are 250,000 to 400,000 distinct CDR3 sequences in the sample; around 10% occur only once, and 8% to 9.5% lies in the top ten. What was sequenced was blood, either unsorted or a sorted T cell fraction (not recorded which). These receptors were collected from a female donor with ankylosing spondylitis or in good health (not recorded which).

This clonotype was detected a few times. This chain joins TRBV5-1 and TRBJ1-2, with 7 positions matching TRBD1. V shed 0 bases, J shed 4 bases, and the junction held 6 bases outside the gene matches. Germline CDR1 and CDR2: SGHRS and YFSETQ. The CDR3 extends over 15 amino acids. The CDR3 protein is CASSLGDSVAYGYTF. In DNA, the CDR3 is TGCGCCAGCAGCTTGGGGGACAGCGTCGCCTATGGCTACACCTTC. The entire variable domain, with the rest obtained from reference TRBV5-1 and TRBJ1-2, is as follows: KAGVTQTPRYLIKTRGQQVTLSCSPISGHRSVSWYQQTPGQGLQFLFEYFSETQRNKGNFPGRFSGRQFSNSRSEMNVSTLELGDSALYLCASSLGDSVAYGYTFGSGTRLTVV.

The chain has TRBV5-1 and TRBJ1-2; unclear D gene. CDR1 is SGHRS, CDR2 YFSETQ, per germline. V dropped 7 bases and J dropped 1 base, with 8 bases sitting between them. This CDR3 region has 12 residues. The CDR3 here is CASAPGNYGYTF. The CDR3, as DNA: TGCGCCAGCGCGCCCGGTAACTATGGCTACACCTTC.

This clonotype was observed at least ten times. In DNA, the CDR3 is TGTGCCAGCAGCTTAGCGGGGACCGTCAACGGCTACACCTTC. Its translation is CASSLAGTVNGYTF. J is TRBJ1-2 and V is TRBV11-2, with a possible D match to TRBD1 (5 bases). CDR1 is SGHAT and CDR2 is FQNNGV in the germline V gene. The CDR3 runs 14 residues. Trimming stripped 1 base from V and 8 bases from J, with 14 bases between.

This clonotype came up many times. The gene calls are TRBV6-2 or TRBV6-3 and TRBJ2-6, with D perhaps matching TRBD1 (6 bases). V lost 10 bases, J lost 0 bases, and 10 bases lay in between. The length of the CDR3 is 14 residues. Germline lookup yields CDR1 MNHEY and CDR2 SVGEGT. CDR3 DNA: TGTGCCATTTCGGACAGCTCTGGGGCCAACGTCCTGACTTTC. This codes for CAISDSSGANVLTF.

This clonotype was seen only a few times. The chain carries TRBV3-1 and TRBJ2-1, with TRBD2 matching over 8 bases. In germline, CDR1 is LGHDT, CDR2 YNNKEL (reference sequence). This CDR3 contains 16 residues. V shed 4 bases, J shed 3 bases, and the junction held 8 bases outside the gene matches. The CDR3 nucleotides read TGTGCCAGCAGCCCTTTCGGGGGGGTTCACTACAATGAGCAGTTCTTC. This sequence encodes CASSPFGGVHYNEQFF.

In its sample, this clonotype was seen many times. The genes are TRBV29-1 and TRBJ1-3, with TRBD1 identical over 10 bases. Germline CDR1 reads SQVTM; CDR2 reads ANQGSEA. With 4 bases clipped from V and 4 bases from J, the junction kept 7 bases outside the gene matches. The CDR3 runs 15 residues. Here the CDR3 reads CSVGDRGLTGNTIYF. The CDR3 DNA reads TGCAGCGTTGGAGACAGGGGGCTCACCGGAAACACCATATATTTT.

This chain links TRBV16 with TRBJ2-3; D not resolved. The CDR3 length is 15 residues. The germline V and J ends were trimmed by 3 bases and 6 bases, with 16 bases remaining between them. Germline loops: CDR1 KGHSY, CDR2 FQNENV. The CDR3 sequence is CASSQLDPAADTQYF. The CDR3 DNA sequence: TGTGCCAGCAGCCAGCTGGACCCTGCCGCGGATACGCAGTATTTT.

The CDR3 reads CASSQDREAGAYGYTF. The CDR3, as DNA: TGCGCCAGCAGCCAAGATCGGGAGGCAGGGGCCTATGGCTACACCTTC. The chain employs TRBV4-3 and TRBJ1-2, with D perhaps TRBD1 (6 bases). The CDR3 contains 16 residues. CDR1 LGHNA and CDR2 YSLEER come from the germline V gene. V was cut by 0 bases and J by 4 bases, with 15 bases left in between.

The sample holds many counts of this clonotype. The rearrangement uses TRBV5-6 and TRBJ1-4; possibly TRBD1 for D (6 bases). V dropped 3 bases and J dropped 8 bases, with 17 bases sitting between them. Germline V CDR1 and CDR2: SGHDT, YYEEEE. The CDR3 contains 15 residues. The CDR3 spells CASSWTDRFGEKLFF. Written as DNA, the CDR3 is TGTGCCAGCAGCTGGACAGATCGATTTGGAGAAAAACTGTTTTTT.

This chain links TRBV12-3 or TRBV12-4 with TRBJ1-1; D is perhaps TRBD1 (5 bases). The CDR3 loop spans 14 amino acids. V lost 6 bases and J 8 bases, leaving 19 bases between the germline ends. The CDR3 loop is CASSLRGLRQEAFF. The CDR3, as DNA: TGTGCCAGCAGCCTTAGGGGTCTTCGACAGGAAGCTTTCTTT.

This clonotype was picked up many times. The V gene is TRBV5-1, the J gene TRBJ1-5, with a weak D call TRBD1 (5 bases). V was trimmed by 2 bases and J by 0 bases, leaving 9 bases between them. Germline assignment: CDR1 SGHRS and CDR2 YFSETQ. The CDR3 loop spans 15 amino acids. CDR3 nucleotide sequence: TGCGCCAGCAGCTTCGGGGGTGGTAGCAATCAGCCCCAGCATTTT. It specifies CASSFGGGSNQPQHF.

Only a few counts were recorded for this clonotype. The chain links TRBV7-9 to TRBJ2-3, with a weak D call TRBD1 (6 bases). The V gene's germline CDR1 is SEHNR and CDR2 FQNEAQ (reference sequence). This CDR3 region has 17 residues. The V end was cut by 5 bases, the J end by 2 bases, with 20 bases between. As DNA, the CDR3 is TGTGCCAGCAGCGGCAGGGGTGACCCCGGCCTCACAGATACGCAGTATTTT. Its protein is CASSGRGDPGLTDTQYF.

The sample holds a few counts of this clonotype. The chain uses TRBV20-1 and TRBJ2-3, with 9 bases aligning to TRBD2. CDR1 and CDR2 (germline): DFQATT, SNEGSKA (reference sequence). With V trimmed by 3 bases and J by 3 bases, 13 bases remained unmatched. CDR3 length: 17 residues. The CDR3 loop is CSARGIAGARLTDTQYF. The CDR3 region has the DNA TGCAGTGCTAGGGGAATAGCGGGAGCAAGGCTAACAGATACGCAGTATTTT.

This clonotype has at least ten counts. The rearrangement links TRBV27 to TRBJ2-3; 8 bases are a match to TRBD2. CDR3 length: 18 amino acids. Trimming removed 3 bases from V and 0 bases from J; junction bases left unmatched: 11. Germline assignment: CDR1 MNHEY and CDR2 SMNVEV (reference sequence). CDR3 amino acids: CASSFESGREGSTDTQYF. The CDR3 DNA sequence: TGTGCCAGCAGTTTCGAAAGCGGGAGAGAGGGTAGCACAGATACGCAGTATTTT.

This clonotype was picked up many times. The chain recombines TRBV20-1 with TRBJ2-3; TRBD2 aligns across 12 bases. Germline-derived CDR1 and CDR2 are DFQATT and SNEGSKA (reference sequence). The CDR3 is made up of 17 amino acids. Unmatched junction bases numbered 8, after V lost 4 bases and J lost 0 bases. CDR3 sequence reads: CSAILAGGTYSTDTQYF. DNA of the CDR3: TGCAGTGCTATACTAGCGGGAGGTACCTATAGCACAGATACGCAGTATTTT.

This clonotype was picked up many times. Here the CDR3 reads CASSPTVAIYF. The CDR3 nucleotides read TGTGCCAGCAGCCCGACGGTCGCCATATATTTT. The V and J genes are TRBV2 and TRBJ1-3, with D uncertain. The germline V and J ends were trimmed by 6 bases and 11 bases, with 11 bases remaining between them. CDR3 size: 11 residues. Germline lookup yields CDR1 SNHLY and CDR2 FYNNEI.

The chain couples TRBV15 to TRBJ2-7; 10 nucleotides line up with TRBD2. Germline V gene lookup returns CDR1 LNHNV and CDR2 YYDKDF (reference sequence). The junction had 4 bases not matched to a gene; V was cut back by 2 bases and J by 3 bases. This CDR3 comprises 15 residues. CDR3 sequence (DNA): TGTGCCACCAGCAGACAGCGGGAGGGCTTCTACGAGCAGTACTTC. Its translation: CATSRQREGFYEQYF.

This clonotype was recorded at least ten times. This sequence joins TRBV19 and TRBJ1-1, with D maybe TRBD1 (6 bases). The CDR3 is 17 amino acids. Germline assignment: CDR1 LNHDA and CDR2 SQIVND (reference sequence). V lost 9 bases, J lost 1 base, and 24 bases lay in between. The CDR3, as DNA: TGTGCCAGCTTCGACTCGGGACACACCGACTCGAACACTGAAGCTTTCTTT. The encoded protein is CASFDSGHTDSNTEAFF.

This clonotype was observed at least ten times. The V and J genes are TRBV6-2 or TRBV6-3 and TRBJ2-3; a possible D gene is TRBD1 (5 bases). Trimming took 0 bases from V and 6 from J, leaving 7 bases between them. The CDR3 is made up of 13 amino acids. CDR1 is MNHEY, CDR2 SVGEGT, per germline. CDR3 amino acids: CASSYSGADTQYF. CDR3 DNA sequence: TGTGCCAGCAGTTACTCAGGGGCGGATACGCAGTATTTT.

This clonotype appeared a few times. V gene TRBV6-1 combines with J gene TRBJ1-1; no clear D. The CDR3 sequence is 15 residues long. Per the germline V gene, CDR1 is MNHNS and CDR2 is SASEGT. V was clipped by 0 bases and J by 1 base, with 9 bases between them. The CDR3 region has the DNA TGTGCCAGCAGTGAAGCGGGTATCAAGAACACTGAAGCTTTCTTT. Its translation: CASSEAGIKNTEAFF.